This T cell receptor (beta chain) appears in the sequencing data of a study of Ad26.COV2.S vaccination and SARS-CoV-2 variants. Study at large: Ad26.COV2.S was injected intramuscularly once or twice, 56 days apart.

Regarding the study as a whole: The breadth of spike-specific CD8+ and CD4+ T cell responses after vaccination was reportedly substantial. Placebo recipients showed lower spike-specific TCR breadth than vaccinees.

The CDR3 has 15 amino acids. The trim removed 10 bases at V and 0 bases at J, leaving 9 bases unmatched. Germline V CDR1 and CDR2: SNHLY, FYNNEI. With regard to this clone: Its specificity is not known.

Described treatment: some 20 received Ad26.COV2.S at low or high dose, single or two shots; about 5 received placebo; per-sample allocation not given. The investigators took samples on day 63 after the first vaccine or placebo injection. The vaccine antigen was prefusion-stabilized Wuhan SARS-CoV-2 spike. TCRdb keeps only in-frame clones here, not all; method: immunoSEQ multiplex PCR. The sample has about 350,000 clones, around 89% seen once. V is TRBV2 and J is TRBJ2-1; 7 bases line up with TRBD1. The specimen comprised peripheral blood, sampled in a trial of Ad26.COV2.S vaccine versus placebo. This TCR derives from a person between 18 and 60 years old who received the Ad26.COV2.S COVID-19 vaccine or a placebo. This CDR3 is CANRQGRSSYNEQFF. The CDR3 nucleotides read TGTGCCAACCGACAGGGACGGAGCTCCTACAATGAGCAGTTCTTC.